The 15 T cell receptor beta chains below come from one sample, sequenced in a study of pediatric ulcerative colitis. This table comes from immunoSEQ multiplex PCR, and its TCRdb copy is limited to in-frame clones, with some not included. The table shows approximately 60,000 clones, with 86% occurring only once. The sample consisted of blood. The receptors shown here come from a boy between 5 and 17 years old with severe ulcerative colitis.

CDR3 DNA: TGTGCCAGCAGCGTAGGAGGCGGAAACACCGGGGAGCTGTTTTTT. Amino acid sequence: CASSVGGGNTGELFF. This rearrangement joins TRBV9 to TRBJ2-2; no firm D call. The CDR3 loop spans 15 amino acids. Germline V gene data show CDR1 as SGDLS and CDR2 as YYNGEE. V lost 0 bases to trimming and J lost 2 bases, with 8 bases between them.

The V gene is TRBV2, the J gene TRBJ2-4; 10 positions match TRBD1. This CDR3 is built from 18 residues. The germline V gene encodes CDR1 SNHLY and CDR2 FYNNEI. J was trimmed by 7 bases and V by 11 bases; bases with no gene match: 23. The CDR3 here is CARSGTGVVLPYLNIQYF. CDR3 bases: TGTGCCCGCTCCGGGACAGGGGTCGTTTTGCCCTATTTGAACATTCAGTACTTC.

The V gene is TRBV25-1, the J gene TRBJ1-1, with TRBD1 as a possible D gene (5 bases). The CDR3 contains 13 residues. Germline V CDR1 and CDR2: MGHDK, SYGVNS. Trimming shortened V by 4 bases and J by 5 bases, and 11 bases separated the two germline ends. The CDR3 coding sequence is TGTGCCAGCAGTGGGACACCGAGAACTGAAGCTTTCTTT. It yields the protein CASSGTPRTEAFF.

The rearrangement joins TRBV11-2 to TRBJ2-7, with 7 bases lining up with TRBD1. Germline trimming cut 6 bases from V and 3 bases from J; bases unmatched to any gene: 11. This CDR3 has 15 residues. Germline V gene data show CDR1 as SGHAT and CDR2 as FQNNGV. Here the CDR3 DNA reads TGTGCCAGCAGTCGAGCTCTCTCAGGGGGCTACGAGCAGTACTTC. Its translation is CASSRALSGGYEQYF.

The table lists this clone with a few counts. The chain carries TRBV15 and TRBJ1-1; 9 bases are shared with TRBD1. The V segment lost 3 bases and the J segment 4 bases; nucleotides outside the gene matches: 0. The CDR3 contains 13 residues. Per the germline V gene, CDR1 is LNHNV and CDR2 is YYDKDF (reference sequence). In DNA form, the CDR3 reads TGTGCCACCAGCAGGACAGGGGGCACTGAAGCTTTCTTT. It codes for CATSRTGGTEAFF. Supplemented by reference TRBV15 and TRBJ1-1, the full variable domain reads DAMVIQNPRYQVTQFGKPVTLSCSQTLNHNVMYWYQQKSSQAPKLLFHYYDKDFNNEADTPDNFQSRRPNTSFCFLDIRSPGLGDTAMYLCATSRTGGTEAFFGQGTRLTVV.

This sequence joins TRBV19 and TRBJ2-7; D is ambiguous. Looked up from germline, CDR1 is LNHDA and CDR2 is SQIVND (reference sequence). The V gene lost 1 base and the J gene lost 0 bases, with 7 bases spanning the gap. This CDR3 is built from 14 residues. For the CDR3, the DNA is TGTGCCAGTAGTATAGTCCTGGGCTCCTACGAGCAGTACTTC. Translating gives CASSIVLGSYEQYF.

This chain uses TRBV2 with TRBJ2-1; the D is unclear. CDR3 length: 13 residues. With 4 bases removed from V and 4 bases from J, the gap between germline ends came to 8 bases. CDR1 SNHLY and CDR2 FYNNEI come from the germline V gene. Written as DNA, the CDR3 is TGTGCCAGCAGTGGTGTTTTTTACAATGAGCAGTTCTTC. This translates into CASSGVFYNEQFF.

The CDR3 DNA is TGTGCCAGCTCACCAGAACGGGGCTATGGCTACACCTTC. Protein sequence: CASSPERGYGYTF. The J gene is TRBJ1-2, the V gene TRBV18; D gene uncertain. The CDR3 loop spans 13 amino acids. V was clipped by 2 bases and J by 4 bases, with 8 bases between them. Germline V gene data show CDR1 as KGHSH and CDR2 as LQKENI.

The V gene is TRBV27, the J gene TRBJ2-7, with 10 bases aligning to TRBD2. The CDR3 is made up of 13 amino acids. J was trimmed by 5 bases and V by 6 bases; bases with no gene match: 4. Germline CDR1 is MNHEY and CDR2 is SMNVEV (reference sequence). In DNA form, the CDR3 reads TGTGCCAGCAGGCCAGGACTAGCGGACGAGCAGTACTTC. As protein: CASRPGLADEQYF.

The J gene is TRBJ2-7, the V gene TRBV6-6, with TRBD2 matching 7 bases. Per the germline V gene, CDR1 is MNHNY and CDR2 is SVGAGI (reference sequence). The V gene end was trimmed by 4 bases and the J gene end by 3 bases; junction bases not matched to a gene: 12. The CDR3 has 16 amino acids. The CDR3 coding sequence is TGTGCCAGCAGTTGGGAGGACTCTCCGGGGGGCTACGAGCAGTACTTC. It encodes CASSWEDSPGGYEQYF.

The table lists this clone with a few counts. This rearrangement joins TRBV6-5 to TRBJ1-5; D unresolved. Trimming stripped 6 bases from V and 3 bases from J, with 12 bases between. Germline CDR1 MNHEY, CDR2 SVGAGI. CDR3 length: 14 residues. The CDR3 here is CASSRGRSNQPQHF. The CDR3 bases are TGTGCCAGCAGCCGAGGACGGTCCAATCAGCCCCAGCATTTT.

V gene TRBV2 combines with J gene TRBJ2-1, with D possibly being TRBD1 (6 bases). V was shortened by 8 bases and J by 6 bases, with 14 bases between the two germline ends. This CDR3 has 13 amino acids. Germline V gene lookup returns CDR1 SNHLY and CDR2 FYNNEI. The CDR3 is CASEQGSGNEQFF. As DNA, the CDR3 is TGTGCCAGCGAACAGGGATCTGGCAATGAGCAGTTCTTC.

The rearrangement joins TRBV13 to TRBJ2-1; 7 nucleotides align to TRBD2. Germline V lookup: CDR1 PRHDT, CDR2 FYEKMQ (reference sequence). The CDR3 totals 15 residues. J lost 9 bases, V lost 0 bases, and 8 bases had no gene match. The CDR3 DNA reads as TGTGCCAGCAGCTTAGGTCTGCGGGAGTGGCGTGAGCAGTTCTTC. Translation gives CASSLGLREWREQFF.

The chain carries TRBV7-2 and TRBJ1-5; tentative D call: TRBD1 (5 bases). Trimming took 6 bases from V and 4 from J, leaving 13 bases between them. The CDR3 extends over 14 amino acids. CDR1 is SGHTA and CDR2 is FQGNSA in the germline V gene. The CDR3 loop is CASRPQGANQPQHF. DNA for the CDR3: TGTGCCAGCAGGCCGCAGGGCGCGAATCAGCCCCAGCATTTT.

V gene TRBV27 combines with J gene TRBJ2-1, with TRBD2 matching over 9 bases. The CDR3 extends over 13 amino acids. With 5 bases clipped from V and 15 bases from J, the junction kept 11 bases outside the gene matches. Germline CDR1 and CDR2: MNHEY and SMNVEV (reference sequence). Here the CDR3 DNA reads TGTGCCAGCAGTCCCGGCCTAGCGGGGCAATCGTTCTTC. The encoded protein is CASSPGLAGQSFF.